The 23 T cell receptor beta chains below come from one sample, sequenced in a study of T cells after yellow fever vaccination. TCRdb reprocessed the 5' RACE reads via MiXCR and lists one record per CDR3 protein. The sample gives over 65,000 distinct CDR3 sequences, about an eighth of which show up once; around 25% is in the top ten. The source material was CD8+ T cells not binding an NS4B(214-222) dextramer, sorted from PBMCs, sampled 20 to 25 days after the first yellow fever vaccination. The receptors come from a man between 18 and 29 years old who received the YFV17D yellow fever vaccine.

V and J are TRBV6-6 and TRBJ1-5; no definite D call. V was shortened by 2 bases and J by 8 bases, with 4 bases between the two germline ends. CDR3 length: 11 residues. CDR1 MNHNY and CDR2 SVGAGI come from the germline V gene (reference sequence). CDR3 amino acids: CASSYGEPQHF. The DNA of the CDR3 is TGTGCCAGCAGTTACGGGGAGCCCCAGCATTTT.

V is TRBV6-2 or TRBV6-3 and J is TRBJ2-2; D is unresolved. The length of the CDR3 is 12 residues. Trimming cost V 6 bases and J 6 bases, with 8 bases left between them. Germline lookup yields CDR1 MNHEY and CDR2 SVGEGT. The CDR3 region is CASSVVPGELFF. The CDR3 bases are TGTGCCAGCAGCGTAGTACCCGGGGAGCTGTTTTTT.

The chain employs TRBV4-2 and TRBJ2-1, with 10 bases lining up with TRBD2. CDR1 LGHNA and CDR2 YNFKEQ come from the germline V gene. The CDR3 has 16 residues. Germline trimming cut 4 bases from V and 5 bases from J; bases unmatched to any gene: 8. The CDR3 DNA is TGTGCCAGCAGCCTTACTAGCGGGGCTCATGACAATGAGCAGTTCTTC. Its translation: CASSLTSGAHDNEQFF.

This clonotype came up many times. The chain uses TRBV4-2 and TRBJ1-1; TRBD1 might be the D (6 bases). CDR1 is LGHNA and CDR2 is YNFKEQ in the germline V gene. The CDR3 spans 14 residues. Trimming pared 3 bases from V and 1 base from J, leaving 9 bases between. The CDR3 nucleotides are TGTGCCAGCAGCCATTCGACAGGGAACACTGAAGCTTTCTTT. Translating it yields CASSHSTGNTEAFF.

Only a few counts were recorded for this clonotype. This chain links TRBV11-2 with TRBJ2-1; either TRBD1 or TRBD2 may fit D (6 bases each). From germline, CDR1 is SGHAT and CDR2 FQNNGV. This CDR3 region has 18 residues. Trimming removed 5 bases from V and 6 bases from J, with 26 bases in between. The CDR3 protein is CASSPGAGWTPLGNEQFF. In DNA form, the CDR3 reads TGTGCCAGCAGCCCGGGGGCGGGGTGGACCCCTCTCGGCAATGAGCAGTTCTTC. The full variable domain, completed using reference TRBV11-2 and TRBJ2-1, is EAGVAQSPRYKIIEKRQSVAFWCNPISGHATLYWYQQILGQGPKLLIQFQNNGVVDDSQLPKDRFSAERLKGVDSTLKIQPAKLEDSAVYLCASSPGAGWTPLGNEQFFGPGTRLTVL.

This chain's CDR3 is CASSQYGQGATNTEAFF. Written as DNA, the CDR3 is TGCGCCAGCAGCCAATACGGACAGGGGGCCACGAACACTGAAGCTTTCTTT. The genes are TRBV4-3 and TRBJ1-1, with 11 bases lining up with TRBD1. Germline CDR1 and CDR2: LGHNA and YSLEER. CDR3 length: 17 amino acids. Trimming took 2 bases from V and 1 from J; bases not matched to a gene: 6.

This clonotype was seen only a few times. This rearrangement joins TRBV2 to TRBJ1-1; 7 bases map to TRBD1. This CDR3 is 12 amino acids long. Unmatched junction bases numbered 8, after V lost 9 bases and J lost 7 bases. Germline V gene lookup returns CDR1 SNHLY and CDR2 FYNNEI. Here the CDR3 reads CARTGIRDEAFF. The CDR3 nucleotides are TGTGCCAGGACAGGGATCAGAGATGAAGCTTTCTTT.

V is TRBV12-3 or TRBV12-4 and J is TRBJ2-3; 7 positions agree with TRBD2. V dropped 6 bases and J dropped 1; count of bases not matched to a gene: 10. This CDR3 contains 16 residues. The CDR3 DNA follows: TGTGCCAGCAGCATAAGGGGCCGGGGGGGCACAGATACGCAGTATTTT. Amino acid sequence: CASSIRGRGGTDTQYF.

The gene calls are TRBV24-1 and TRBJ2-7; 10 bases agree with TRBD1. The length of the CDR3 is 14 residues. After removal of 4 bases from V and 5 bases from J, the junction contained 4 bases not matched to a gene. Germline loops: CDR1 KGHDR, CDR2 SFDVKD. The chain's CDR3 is CATSEGTGDDEQYF. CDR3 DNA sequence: TGTGCCACCAGTGAAGGGACAGGGGATGACGAGCAGTACTTC.

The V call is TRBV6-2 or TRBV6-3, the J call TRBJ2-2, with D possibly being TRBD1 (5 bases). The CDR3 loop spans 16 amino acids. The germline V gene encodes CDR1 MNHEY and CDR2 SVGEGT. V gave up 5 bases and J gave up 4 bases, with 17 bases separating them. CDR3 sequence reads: CASSPSKTASTGELFF. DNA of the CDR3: TGTGCCAGCAGTCCCTCAAAGACAGCGTCCACCGGGGAGCTGTTTTTT.

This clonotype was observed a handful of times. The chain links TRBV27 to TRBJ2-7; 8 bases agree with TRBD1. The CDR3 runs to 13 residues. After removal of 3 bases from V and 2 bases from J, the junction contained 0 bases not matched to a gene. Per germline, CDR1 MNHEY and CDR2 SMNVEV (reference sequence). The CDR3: CASSLTGAYEQYF. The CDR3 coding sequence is TGTGCCAGCAGTTTGACAGGGGCCTACGAGCAGTACTTC.

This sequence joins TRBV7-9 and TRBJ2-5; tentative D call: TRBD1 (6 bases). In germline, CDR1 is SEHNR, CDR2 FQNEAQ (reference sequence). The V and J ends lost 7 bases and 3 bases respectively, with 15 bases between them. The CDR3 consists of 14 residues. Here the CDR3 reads CASTLGGVEETQYF. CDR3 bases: TGTGCCAGCACCCTAGGGGGAGTAGAAGAGACCCAGTACTTC.

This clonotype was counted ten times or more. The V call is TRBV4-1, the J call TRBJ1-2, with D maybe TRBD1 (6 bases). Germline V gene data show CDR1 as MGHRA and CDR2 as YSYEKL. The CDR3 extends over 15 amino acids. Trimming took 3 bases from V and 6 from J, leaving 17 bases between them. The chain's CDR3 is CASSQRGGVENGYTF. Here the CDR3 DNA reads TGCGCCAGCAGCCAGAGGGGGGGAGTTGAGAATGGCTACACCTTC.

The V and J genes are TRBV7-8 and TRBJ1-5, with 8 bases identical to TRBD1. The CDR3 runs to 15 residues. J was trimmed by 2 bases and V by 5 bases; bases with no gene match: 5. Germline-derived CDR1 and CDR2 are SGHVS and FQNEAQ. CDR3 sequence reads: CASSTSTGGNQPQHF. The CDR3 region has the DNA TGTGCCAGCAGCACCTCGACAGGGGGCAATCAGCCCCAGCATTTT.

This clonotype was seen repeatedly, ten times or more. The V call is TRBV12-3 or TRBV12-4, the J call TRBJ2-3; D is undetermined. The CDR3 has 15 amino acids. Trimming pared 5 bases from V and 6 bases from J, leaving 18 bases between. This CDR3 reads CASSPLGSRMDTQYF. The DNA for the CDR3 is TGTGCCAGCAGTCCCCTCGGCAGCAGGATGGATACGCAGTATTTT.

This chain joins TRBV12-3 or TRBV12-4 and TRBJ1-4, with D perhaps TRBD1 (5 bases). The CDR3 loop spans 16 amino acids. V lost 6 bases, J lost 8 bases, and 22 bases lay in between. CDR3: CASSYGTENRQEKLFF. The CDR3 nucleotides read TGTGCCAGCAGCTACGGGACGGAAAACCGACAAGAAAAACTGTTTTTT.

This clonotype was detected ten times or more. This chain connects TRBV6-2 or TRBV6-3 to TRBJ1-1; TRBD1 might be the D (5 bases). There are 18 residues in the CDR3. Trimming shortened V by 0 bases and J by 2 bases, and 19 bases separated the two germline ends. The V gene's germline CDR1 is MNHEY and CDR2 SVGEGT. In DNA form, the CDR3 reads TGTGCCAGCAGTTACTCAGGCGGGACCTCAGCCATAAACACTGAAGCTTTCTTT. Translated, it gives CASSYSGGTSAINTEAFF.

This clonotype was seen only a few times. The CDR3 protein is CASSQDRISYNEQFF. DNA for the CDR3: TGCGCCAGCAGCCAAGACAGAATTTCCTACAATGAGCAGTTCTTC. The genes are TRBV4-3 and TRBJ2-1; D is ambiguous. CDR3 length: 15 residues. V lost 0 bases and J 1 base, leaving 7 bases between the germline ends. The germline CDR1 and CDR2 sequences are LGHNA and YSLEER.

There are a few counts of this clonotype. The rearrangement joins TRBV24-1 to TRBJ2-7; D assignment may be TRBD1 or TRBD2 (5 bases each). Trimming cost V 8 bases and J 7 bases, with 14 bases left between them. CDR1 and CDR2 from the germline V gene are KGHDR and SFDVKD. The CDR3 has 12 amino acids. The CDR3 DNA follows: TGTGCCACCATTGCGGGCGCAGGGGAGCAGTACGTC. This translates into CATIAGAGEQYV.

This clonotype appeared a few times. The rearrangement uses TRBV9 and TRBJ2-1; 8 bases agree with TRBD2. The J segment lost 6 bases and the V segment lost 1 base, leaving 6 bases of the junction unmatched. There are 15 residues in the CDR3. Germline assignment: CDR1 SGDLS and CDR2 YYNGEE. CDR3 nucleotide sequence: TGTGCCAGCAGCGTACGGGGGGGGCCTCCCAATGAGCAGTTCTTC. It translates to CASSVRGGPPNEQFF. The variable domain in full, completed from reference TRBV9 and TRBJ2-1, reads DSGVTQTPKHLITATGQRVTLRCSPRSGDLSVYWYQQSLDQGLQFLIQYYNGEERAKGNILERFSAQQFPDLHSELNLSSLELGDSALYFCASSVRGGPPNEQFFGPGTRLTVL.

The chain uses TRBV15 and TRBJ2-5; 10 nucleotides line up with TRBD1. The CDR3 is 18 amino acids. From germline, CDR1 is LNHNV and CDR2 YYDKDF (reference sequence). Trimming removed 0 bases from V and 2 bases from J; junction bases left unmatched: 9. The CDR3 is CATSRDYRDRGAQETQYF. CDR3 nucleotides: TGTGCCACCAGCAGAGACTACCGGGACAGGGGAGCGCAAGAGACCCAGTACTTC.

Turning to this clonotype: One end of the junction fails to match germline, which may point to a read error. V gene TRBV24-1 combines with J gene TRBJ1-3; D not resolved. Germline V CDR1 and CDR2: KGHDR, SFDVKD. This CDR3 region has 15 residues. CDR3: CATSDSGGSGNTIYF. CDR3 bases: TGTGCCACCAGCGATTCGGGAGGCTCTGGAAACACCATATATTTT.

The chain's CDR3 is CARRTGGQTSPSLYEQYV. The CDR3 bases are TGTGCCAGGAGGACAGGGGGACAAACGTCTCCCTCTTTATACGAGCAGTACGTC. The chain has TRBV6-1 and TRBJ2-7; the match to TRBD1 covers 10 bases. The CDR3 covers 18 residues. Trimming removed 9 bases from V and 4 bases from J; junction bases left unmatched: 21. The germline V gene has CDR1 MNHNS and CDR2 SASEGT.